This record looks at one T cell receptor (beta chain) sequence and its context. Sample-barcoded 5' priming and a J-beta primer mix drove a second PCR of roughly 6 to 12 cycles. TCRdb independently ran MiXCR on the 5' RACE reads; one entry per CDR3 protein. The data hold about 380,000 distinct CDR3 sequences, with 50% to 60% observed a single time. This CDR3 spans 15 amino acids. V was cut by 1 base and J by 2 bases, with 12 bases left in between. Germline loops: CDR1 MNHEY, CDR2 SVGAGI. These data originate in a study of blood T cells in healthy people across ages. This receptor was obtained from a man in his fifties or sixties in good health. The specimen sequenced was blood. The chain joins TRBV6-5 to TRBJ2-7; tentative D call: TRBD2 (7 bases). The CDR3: CASSYFSGTTYEQYF. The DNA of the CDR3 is TGTGCCAGCAGTTACTTCAGCGGGACAACCTACGAGCAGTACTTC.